The entry that follows covers one T cell receptor beta chain sequence. Its antigen target is currently unknown. Base qualities were left out, and no much larger clone turns up one base away. The immunoSEQ Assay, a bias-controlled multiplex PCR, was used to amplify TCRbeta CDR3 regions from genomic DNA. The original methods were these. Nucleated cell counts per sample were estimated from amplification of reference gene primers within the assay. To quantify the absolute abundance of each unique TCRbeta CDR3 rearrangement, sequence reads were collapsed and filtered. For each sample, productive Simpson clonality was calculated by taking the square root of Simpson's diversity index across productive rearrangements. The immuneACCESS repertoire file appears here via TCRdb, limited to in-frame rearrangements. These files lack a portion of the clones; in checked studies, under half of the deficit traces to unresolved V genes, and the cause of the others is not known. From that table come the V and J calls and clone size; the DNA was used to work out D and trimming. The sample profile shows roughly 75,000 clones; 86% of them were found once. Less than 7.5% of the sample comes from the top ten.

One collaborating source in Seattle enrolled patients while the patients were actively infected and followed the patients over time throughout the course of disease. The collaborating institutions used their own protocols to collect whole blood in K2EDTA tubes. Collaborator samples were shipped for TCRbeta analysis as frozen whole blood, isolated PBMCs, or DNA extracted from either sample type. The data are from a study of blood T cell repertoires in COVID-19 (dated by TCRdb to about 2020). As for the study more broadly: The collaborator samples originated in the United States, Italy and Spain and spanned the acute and convalescent phases of COVID-19. The prospective study material was composed of cDNA or gDNA derived from T cells, B-cell-depleted T cells, or PBMCs. The dataset comprised deeply sampled blood TCRbeta repertoires from subjects exposed to, actively infected with, or recovered from COVID-19. The repertoires were made available in a free public database intended to serve as a resource for research on the immune response to SARS-CoV-2. Samples were obtained from the ongoing ImmuneRACE study (first 160 participants) and from some 1,300 subjects provided by 6 global collaborators. Sample metadata almost always included a de-identified subject ID, COVID-19 status, age in years and sex. HLA class I and class II types, where available, came from metadata supplied by the sample provider rather than from assay-based typing. Broader findings and caveats from the paper: The quantity of clinical and demographic metadata differed by source and by participant and was supplied without curation.

Inclusive of the bounding cysteine and phenylalanine, the CDR3 is 14 residues long. Only the CDR3 part of the read is kept: 42 bases, read in frame from the first base. Compared with germline, V lacks 5 bases and J lacks 6 bases; bases without a gene match: 8. From a lookup of the germline V gene, CDR1 and CDR2 are SGHTA and FQGTGA. What was sequenced was peripheral blood. This receptor chain uses TRBV7-3 and TRBJ1-1; 8 central nucleotides agree with TRBD1. This TCR was sampled from an elderly man with COVID-19, enrolled during active disease. The CDR3 corresponds to CASSQNPGGSEAFF. The bases read TGTGCCAGCAGCCAAAACCCAGGGGGCTCTGAAGCTTTCTTT.